The 13 T cell receptor beta chains below all came from one sample that was sequenced in a study of PD-L1 blockade in urothelial cancer. Repertoires were generated with immunoSEQ multiplex PCR, while TCRdb's copy carries only in-frame clones and drops some. The data hold about 24,000 clones, with around nine tenths observed a single time. The material sequenced was PBMCs, taken around atezolizumab (anti-PD-L1) treatment. These receptors were collected from a man aged 45-60 years with urothelial cancer.

The chain carries TRBV19 and TRBJ2-3; D gene ambiguous. Germline lookup yields CDR1 LNHDA and CDR2 SQIVND (reference sequence). The V and J ends lost 5 bases and 2 bases respectively, with 11 bases between them. The CDR3 covers 14 residues. The CDR3 region has the DNA TGTGCCAGTAGTGCAAGATCCTACACAGATACGCAGTATTTT. Protein sequence: CASSARSYTDTQYF.

The chain links TRBV12-5 to TRBJ2-7, with D perhaps matching TRBD1 (6 bases). The CDR3 has 13 residues. The germline V gene encodes CDR1 LGHNT and CDR2 FRNRAP. V was trimmed by 5 bases and J by 1 base, leaving 9 bases between them. This CDR3 is CASGEGVSYEQYF. The CDR3 bases are TGTGCTAGTGGTGAGGGGGTATCCTACGAGCAGTACTTC.

This clone was counted once. The rearrangement joins TRBV11-3 to TRBJ2-7, with 8 positions matching TRBD2. The germline CDR1 and CDR2 sequences are SGHNT and YENEEA. The V and J ends lost 1 base and 5 bases, in that order; junction bases with no gene match: 4. The CDR3 runs to 14 residues. The CDR3 sequence: CASSLGGGSHEQYF. CDR3 nucleotides: TGTGCCAGCAGCTTAGGCGGGGGGTCCCACGAGCAGTACTTC.

V and J are TRBV19 and TRBJ2-3; the D gene is possibly TRBD1 (6 bases). Germline V gene sequence: CDR1 LNHDA, CDR2 SQIVND (reference sequence). The CDR3 extends over 15 amino acids. Trimming took 7 bases from V and 4 from J, leaving 18 bases between them. CDR3 sequence reads: CASTPPGHGPDTQYF. Here the CDR3 DNA reads TGTGCCAGTACCCCACCGGGACATGGACCAGATACGCAGTATTTT.

This chain uses TRBV6-1 with TRBJ2-2, with a tentative D call TRBD1 (6 bases). V lost 0 bases and J lost 7, with 12 bases in between. Looked up from germline, CDR1 is MNHNS and CDR2 is SASEGT. The CDR3 covers 15 residues. CDR3 nucleotides: TGTGCCAGCAGTGAAGCTCCAGGGGTCGTCGGGGAGCTGTTTTTT. It specifies CASSEAPGVVGELFF.

The chain carries TRBV9 and TRBJ2-2, with 8 nucleotides matching TRBD2. The V segment lost 5 bases and the J segment 4 bases; nucleotides outside the gene matches: 7. The CDR3 totals 15 residues. CDR1 is SGDLS, CDR2 YYNGEE, per germline. Here the CDR3 reads CASRQGLAPTGELFF. In DNA, the CDR3 is TGTGCCAGCAGACAAGGACTAGCTCCCACCGGGGAGCTGTTTTTT.

The chain joins TRBV7-9 to TRBJ2-7; TRBD1 matches 7 bases. The CDR3 spans 14 residues. The germline V gene has CDR1 SEHNR and CDR2 FQNEAQ (reference sequence). Germline trimming cut 3 bases from V and 2 bases from J; bases unmatched to any gene: 4. CDR3 sequence: CASSFSQGAYEQYF. The DNA of the CDR3 is TGTGCCAGCAGCTTTAGCCAGGGGGCCTACGAGCAGTACTTC.

The J gene is TRBJ2-1, the V gene TRBV5-6; TRBD1 matches at 10 bases. V lost 7 bases to trimming and J lost 3 bases; unmatched junction nucleotides: 4. Germline loops: CDR1 SGHDT, CDR2 YYEEEE. The CDR3 has 14 amino acids. For the CDR3, the DNA is TGTGCCAGCGACCGGGACAGGGGCTACAATGAGCAGTTCTTC. This encodes CASDRDRGYNEQFF.

CDR3 DNA: TGCGCCAGCAGTGTGGGGACTAGCAACACAGATACGCAGTATTTT. It is translated as CASSVGTSNTDTQYF. This chain links TRBV10-1 with TRBJ2-3, with 9 bases matching TRBD2. This CDR3 has 15 amino acids. After removal of 4 bases from V and 2 bases from J, the junction contained 4 bases not matched to a gene. The germline V gene encodes CDR1 WNHNN and CDR2 SYGVQD (reference sequence).

The J gene is TRBJ1-1, the V gene TRBV28; D unresolved. V lost 1 base, J lost 0 bases, and 12 bases lay in between. The CDR3 runs to 16 residues. Germline V gene data show CDR1 as MDHEN and CDR2 as SYDVKM. The CDR3 DNA reads TGTGCCAGCAGTTTATCGGACTTGGTTGTGAACACTGAAGCTTTCTTT. Amino acids: CASSLSDLVVNTEAFF. Full variable domain (outside the CDR3, taken from reference TRBV28 and TRBJ1-1): DVKVTQSSRYLVKRTGEKVFLECVQDMDHENMFWYRQDPGLGLRLIYFSYDVKMKEKGDIPEGYSVSREKKERFSLILESASTNQTSMYLCASSLSDLVVNTEAFFGQGTRLTVV.

The rearrangement uses TRBV9 and TRBJ2-2, with D possibly TRBD1 on 5 matching bases. The V gene lost 4 bases and the J gene lost 2 bases, with 24 bases spanning the gap. CDR3 length equals 19 residues. From germline, CDR1 is SGDLS and CDR2 YYNGEE. CDR3 sequence (DNA): TGTGCCAGCAGCAAAGACCCCAGAGGTCAGGGATCAAACACCGGGGAGCTGTTTTTT. Residues: CASSKDPRGQGSNTGELFF.

The rearrangement joins TRBV28 to TRBJ2-3, with 8 bases aligning to TRBD2. CDR1 MDHEN and CDR2 SYDVKM come from the germline V gene. Losses at the gene ends were 2 bases for V and 3 bases for J; bases not matched to a gene: 10. The CDR3 loop spans 17 amino acids. CDR3: CASSLGGGGRPTDTQYF. CDR3 DNA sequence: TGTGCCAGCAGTTTAGGAGGTGGCGGGAGGCCTACAGATACGCAGTATTTT.

V is TRBV28 and J is TRBJ2-1, with TRBD2 as a possible D gene (6 bases). Trimming shortened V by 7 bases and J by 7 bases, and 20 bases separated the two germline ends. The germline CDR1 and CDR2 sequences are MDHEN and SYDVKM. There are 15 residues in the CDR3. The DNA for the CDR3 is TGTGCCAGCAACCAACTAGCCACCTCTGGGAATGAGCAGTTCTTC. Its protein product is CASNQLATSGNEQFF.